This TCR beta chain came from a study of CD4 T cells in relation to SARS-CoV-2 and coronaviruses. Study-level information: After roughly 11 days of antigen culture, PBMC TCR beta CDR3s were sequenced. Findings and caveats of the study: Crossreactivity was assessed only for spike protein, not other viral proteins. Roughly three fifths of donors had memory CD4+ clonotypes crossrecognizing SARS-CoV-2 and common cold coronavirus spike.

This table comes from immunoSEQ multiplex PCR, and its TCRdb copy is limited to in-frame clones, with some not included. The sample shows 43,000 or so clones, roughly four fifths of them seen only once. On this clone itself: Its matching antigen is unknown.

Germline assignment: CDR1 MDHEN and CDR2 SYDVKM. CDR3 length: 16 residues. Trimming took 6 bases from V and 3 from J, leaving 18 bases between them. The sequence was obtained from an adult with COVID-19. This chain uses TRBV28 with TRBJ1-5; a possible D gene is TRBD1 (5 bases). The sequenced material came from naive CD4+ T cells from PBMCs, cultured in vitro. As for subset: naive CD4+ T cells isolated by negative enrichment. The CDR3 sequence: CASRGTGRPYNQPQHF. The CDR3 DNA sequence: TGTGCCAGCAGGGGGACCGGGAGACCCTACAATCAGCCCCAGCATTTT.